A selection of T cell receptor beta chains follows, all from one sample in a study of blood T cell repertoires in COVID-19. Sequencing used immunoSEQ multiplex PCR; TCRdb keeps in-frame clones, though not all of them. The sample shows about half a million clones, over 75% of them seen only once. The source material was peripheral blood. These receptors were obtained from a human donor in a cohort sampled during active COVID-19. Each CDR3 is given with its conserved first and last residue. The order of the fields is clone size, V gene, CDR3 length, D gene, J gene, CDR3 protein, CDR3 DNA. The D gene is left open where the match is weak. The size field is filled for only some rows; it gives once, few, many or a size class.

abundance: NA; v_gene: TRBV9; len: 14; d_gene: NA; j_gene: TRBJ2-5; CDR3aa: CASSGTAYQETQYF; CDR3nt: TGTGCCAGCAGCGGGACTGCCTACCAAGAGACCCAGTACTTC
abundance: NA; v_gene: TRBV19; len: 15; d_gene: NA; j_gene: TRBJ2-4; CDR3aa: CASSSGRWAENIQYF; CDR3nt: TGTGCCAGTAGTTCTGGTCGGTGGGCAGAAAACATTCAGTACTTC
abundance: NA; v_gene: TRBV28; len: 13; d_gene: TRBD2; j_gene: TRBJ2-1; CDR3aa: CAIRTSGRDEQFF; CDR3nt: TGTGCCATCAGGACTAGCGGGAGGGATGAGCAGTTCTTC
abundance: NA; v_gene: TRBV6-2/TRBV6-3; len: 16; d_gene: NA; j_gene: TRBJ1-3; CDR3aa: CASSYAWTSSGNTIYF; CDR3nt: TGTGCCAGCAGTTACGCGTGGACTAGCTCTGGAAACACCATATATTTT
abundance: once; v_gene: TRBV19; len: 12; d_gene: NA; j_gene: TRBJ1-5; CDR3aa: CASSTTHQPQHF; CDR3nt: TGTGCCAGTAGTACAACTCATCAGCCCCAGCATTTT
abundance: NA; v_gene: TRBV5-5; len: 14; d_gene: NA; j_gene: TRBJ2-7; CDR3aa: CASSSLDSSDEQYF; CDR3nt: TGTGCCAGCAGCTCCCTCGACAGCTCGGACGAGCAGTACTTC
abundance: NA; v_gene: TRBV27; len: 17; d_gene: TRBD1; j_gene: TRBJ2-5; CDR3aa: CASSTMDRGYRKETQYF; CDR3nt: TGTGCCAGCAGTACAATGGACAGGGGGTATAGGAAAGAGACCCAGTACTTC
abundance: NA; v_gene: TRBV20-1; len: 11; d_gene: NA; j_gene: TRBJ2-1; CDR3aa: CSVSNYNEQFF; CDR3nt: TGCAGTGTTTCCAACTACAATGAGCAGTTCTTC
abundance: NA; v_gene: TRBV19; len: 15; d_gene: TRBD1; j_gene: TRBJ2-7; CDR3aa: CASSTTGQGPLKQYF; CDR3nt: TGTGCCAGTAGTACTACGGGACAGGGCCCTCTAAAGCAGTACTTC
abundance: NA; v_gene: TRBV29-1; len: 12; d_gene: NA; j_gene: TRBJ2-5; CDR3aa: CSVAEIQETQYF; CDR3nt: TGCAGCGTTGCGGAGATCCAAGAGACCCAGTACTTC
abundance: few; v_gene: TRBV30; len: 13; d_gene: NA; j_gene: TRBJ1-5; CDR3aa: CAWSVTASQPQHF; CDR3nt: TGTGCCTGGAGTGTGACAGCGAGTCAGCCCCAGCATTTT
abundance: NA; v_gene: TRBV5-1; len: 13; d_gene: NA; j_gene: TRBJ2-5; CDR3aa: CASTELGEETQYF; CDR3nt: TGCGCCAGCACGGAGTTAGGGGAAGAGACCCAGTACTTC
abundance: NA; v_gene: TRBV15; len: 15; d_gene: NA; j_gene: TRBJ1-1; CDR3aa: CATSNNRGFGTEAFF; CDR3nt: TGTGCCACCAGCAATAATCGGGGGTTCGGCACTGAAGCTTTCTTT
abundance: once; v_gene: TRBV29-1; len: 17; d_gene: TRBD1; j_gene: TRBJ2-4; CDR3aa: CSVVTRAQDRGKNIQYF; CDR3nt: TGCAGCGTTGTAACCCGCGCCCAGGACAGGGGTAAAAACATTCAGTACTTC
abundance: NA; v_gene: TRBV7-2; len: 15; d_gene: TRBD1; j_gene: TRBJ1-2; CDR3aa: CASSPGGWGRGGYTF; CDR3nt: TGTGCCAGCAGCCCAGGGGGTTGGGGAAGGGGTGGCTACACCTTC
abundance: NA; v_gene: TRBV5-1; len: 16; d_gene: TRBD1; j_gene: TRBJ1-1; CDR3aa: CASSFTGGVLNTEAFF; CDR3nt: TGCGCCAGCAGCTTTACAGGGGGCGTCCTGAACACTGAAGCTTTCTTT
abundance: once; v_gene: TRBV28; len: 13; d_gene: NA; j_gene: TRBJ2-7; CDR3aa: CASQRQGTYEQYF; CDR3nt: TGTGCCAGCCAAAGGCAGGGGACCTACGAGCAGTACTTC
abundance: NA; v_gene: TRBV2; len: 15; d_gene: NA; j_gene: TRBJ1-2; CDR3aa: CASSEARGPNYGYTF; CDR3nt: TGTGCCAGCAGTGAAGCGCGGGGGCCTAACTATGGCTACACCTTC
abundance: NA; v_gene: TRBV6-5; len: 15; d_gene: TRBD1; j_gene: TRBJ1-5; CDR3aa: CASSLPATGDQPQHF; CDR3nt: TGTGCCAGCAGTCTGCCCGCGACAGGGGATCAGCCCCAGCATTTT
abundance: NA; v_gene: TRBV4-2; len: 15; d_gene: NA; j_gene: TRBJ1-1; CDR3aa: CASSQESPGNTEAFF; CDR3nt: TGTGCCAGCAGCCAAGAATCCCCGGGGAACACTGAAGCTTTCTTT
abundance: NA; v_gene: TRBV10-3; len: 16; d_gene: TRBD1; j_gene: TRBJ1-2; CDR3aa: CAISESIGTANYGYTF; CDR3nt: TGTGCCATCAGTGAGTCGATCGGGACAGCTAACTATGGCTACACCTTC
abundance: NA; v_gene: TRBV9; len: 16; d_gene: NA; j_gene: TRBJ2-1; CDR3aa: CASSVDPSGSYNEQFF; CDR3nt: TGTGCCAGCAGCGTAGATCCCAGCGGCTCCTACAATGAGCAGTTCTTC
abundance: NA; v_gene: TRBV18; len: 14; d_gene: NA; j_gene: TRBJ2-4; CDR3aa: CASSPQLAKNIQYF; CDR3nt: TGTGCCAGCTCACCACAACTAGCAAAAAACATTCAGTACTTC
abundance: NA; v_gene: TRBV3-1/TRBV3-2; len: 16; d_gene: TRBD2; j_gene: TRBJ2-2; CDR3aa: CASSQVGLGAGGELFF; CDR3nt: TGTGCCAGCAGCCAAGTCGGACTAGGGGCGGGCGGGGAGCTGTTTTTT
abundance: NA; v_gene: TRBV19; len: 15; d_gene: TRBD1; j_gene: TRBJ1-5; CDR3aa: CASQGIGQGEQPQHF; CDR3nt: TGTGCCAGCCAAGGAATAGGGCAGGGGGAACAGCCCCAGCATTTT
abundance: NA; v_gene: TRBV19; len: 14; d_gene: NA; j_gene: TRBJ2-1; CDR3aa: CASSQQGSYNEQFF; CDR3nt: TGTGCCAGTAGTCAGCAGGGCTCCTACAATGAGCAGTTCTTC
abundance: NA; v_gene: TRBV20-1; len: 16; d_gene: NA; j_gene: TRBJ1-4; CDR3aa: CSASSNQGQTNEKLFF; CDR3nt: TGCAGTGCTAGTTCCAACCAGGGGCAAACTAATGAAAAACTGTTTTTT
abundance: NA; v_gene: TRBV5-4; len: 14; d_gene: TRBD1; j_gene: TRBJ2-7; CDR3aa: CASSWDRVYYEQYF; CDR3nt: TGTGCCAGCAGCTGGGACAGGGTCTACTACGAGCAGTACTTC
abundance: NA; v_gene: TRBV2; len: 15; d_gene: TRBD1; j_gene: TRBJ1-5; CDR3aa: CASGDRAGEHQPQHF; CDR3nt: TGTGCCAGCGGCGACAGGGCTGGGGAACATCAGCCCCAGCATTTT
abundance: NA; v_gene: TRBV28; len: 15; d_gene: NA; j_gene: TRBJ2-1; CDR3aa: CASSFKGGRGNEQFF; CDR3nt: TGTGCCAGCAGTTTTAAGGGGGGGAGGGGGAATGAGCAGTTCTTC
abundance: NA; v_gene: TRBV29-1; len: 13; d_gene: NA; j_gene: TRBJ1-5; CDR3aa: CSVGARWDQPQHF; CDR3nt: TGCAGCGTTGGGGCAAGGTGGGATCAGCCCCAGCATTTT
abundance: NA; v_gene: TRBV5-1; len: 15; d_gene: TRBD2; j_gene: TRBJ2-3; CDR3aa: CASSVSGSGADTQYF; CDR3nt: TGCGCCAGCAGCGTTAGCGGGAGTGGCGCAGATACGCAGTATTTT
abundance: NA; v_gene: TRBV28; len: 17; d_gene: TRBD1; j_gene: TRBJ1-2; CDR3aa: CASSPNYRGERNYGYTF; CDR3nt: TGTGCCAGCAGTCCCAATTACAGGGGAGAAAGGAACTATGGCTACACCTTC
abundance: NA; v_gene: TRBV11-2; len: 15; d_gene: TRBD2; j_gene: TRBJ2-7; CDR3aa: CASSLDRGLADEQYF; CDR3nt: TGTGCCAGCAGCTTAGACCGGGGACTAGCGGATGAGCAGTACTTC
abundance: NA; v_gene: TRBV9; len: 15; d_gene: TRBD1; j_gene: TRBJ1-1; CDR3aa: CASSVEGQRGTEAFF; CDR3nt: TGTGCCAGCAGCGTAGAGGGACAGAGGGGCACTGAAGCTTTCTTT
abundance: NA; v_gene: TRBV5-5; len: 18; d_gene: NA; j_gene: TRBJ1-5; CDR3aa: CASSLSDSSLYSNQPQHF; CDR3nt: TGTGCCAGCAGCTTGTCAGACTCTTCCCTTTATAGCAATCAGCCCCAGCATTTT
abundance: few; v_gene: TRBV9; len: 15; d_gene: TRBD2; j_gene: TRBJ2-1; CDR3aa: CASSLTSGIYNEQFF; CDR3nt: TGTGCCAGCAGCCTGACTAGCGGGATATACAATGAGCAGTTCTTC
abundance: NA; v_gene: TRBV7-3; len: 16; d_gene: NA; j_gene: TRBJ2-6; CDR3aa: CATDRSKEAGANVLTF; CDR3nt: TGTGCCACCGACAGGTCGAAGGAGGCCGGGGCCAACGTCCTGACTTTC
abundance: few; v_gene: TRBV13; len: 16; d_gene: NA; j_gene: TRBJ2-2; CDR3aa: CASSSALAMNTGELFF; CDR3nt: TGTGCCAGCAGCTCTGCTCTAGCGATGAACACCGGGGAGCTGTTTTTT
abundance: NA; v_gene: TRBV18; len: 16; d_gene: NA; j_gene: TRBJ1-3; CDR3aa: CASSPGQDFSGNTIYF; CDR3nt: TGTGCCAGCTCACCAGGGCAGGATTTCTCTGGAAACACCATATATTTT
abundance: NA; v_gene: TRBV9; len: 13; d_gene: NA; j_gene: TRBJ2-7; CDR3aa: CASSPDRLYEQYF; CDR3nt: TGTGCCAGCAGCCCTGACAGACTCTACGAGCAGTACTTC
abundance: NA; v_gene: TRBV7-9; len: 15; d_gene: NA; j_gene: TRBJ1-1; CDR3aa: CASSLIEGGRLEAFF; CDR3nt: TGTGCCAGCAGCTTAATAGAGGGCGGCCGTCTGGAAGCTTTCTTT